This T cell receptor (beta chain) was identified during a study of naive and memory T cell subsets. Both TRBC1 and TRBC2 were covered by a beta constant-region primer of two equimolar oligonucleotides. The ligated cDNA underwent four PCR rounds using SP2 and nested alpha and beta constant-region primers. Ligation attached a single-stranded oligonucleotide with a 12-nucleotide UMI and the SP2 primer to the cDNA 3' end. TCRdb passed the UMI-ligation and nested PCR reads through MiXCR, listing each CDR3 protein once. The sample contains about 82,000 distinct CDR3 sequences, roughly 9.3% of which appear only once. Cells stained for CD3, CD4, CD8, CD45RA and CD27 were sorted into four subsets. This CDR3 contains 16 residues. Germline CDR1 is ENHRY and CDR2 is SYGVKD. V was cut by 5 bases and J by 3 bases, with 18 bases left in between.

What was sequenced was naive CD8+ T cells from blood. This receptor was obtained from a human donor in good health. The chain has TRBV10-3 and TRBJ2-3, with a weak D call TRBD1 (6 bases). The CDR3 DNA is TGTGCCATCAGTAACAGGGACGGGGATGGGACAGATACGCAGTATTTT. Protein: CAISNRDGDGTDTQYF.